These T cell receptor beta chains were read from a single sample in a study of cytomegalovirus exposure and HLA in healthy donors. The data were produced by immunoSEQ multiplex PCR, yet TCRdb's version contains in-frame clones alone and is incomplete. The sample includes 120,000 or so clones, 75% to 90% of them seen just once. The sequencing sample was made of PBMCs. These receptors were taken from a man aged 35 to 55 in good health and CMV-seronegative. The conserved cysteine and the conserved F or W are not part of the CDR3 here. Each record gives: V gene, CDR3 protein.

TRBV4-3,ASSLEQGGRSPLH
TRBV30,AGTRDRETSPLH
TRBV5-8,ASSRDSTYEQY
TRBV7-9,ASSLDQGHEKLF
TRBV7-2,ASSGGTGSGQY
TRBV6-1,ASRSARANTGELF
TRBV7-2,ASSSHRAGYT
TRBV18,ASSPRANTGELF
TRBV9,ASSVGGGSYGYT
TRBV19,ASSQSFGTGTLNTEAF
TRBV4-3,ASSRETSGDQPQH
TRBV5-4,ASSQGLAGAGETQY
TRBV2,ASSLINQPQH
TRBV5-6,ASSLDRGRAKNIQY
TRBV7-2,ASSPRRSYEQY
TRBV27,ASALTFNNSPLH
TRBV2,ASSRGQGGGNQPQH
TRBV6-1,ASSEFRGVGNQPQH
TRBV11-2,ASSLSGLAIRDEQF
TRBV18,ASSPYFDSSYEQY
TRBV18,ASSPGQSYEQY
TRBV18,ASSLDSVYGYT
TRBV6-1,ASSVASGKAYGYT
TRBV11-2,ASSLGGAIAGELF
TRBV28,ASSTRLAGDRETQY
TRBV18,ASSPGRTVFQGTQY
TRBV7-2,ASISQTGGFTEAF
TRBV7-2,ATTGTGETQY
TRBV15,ATSRGDRGDDEQY
TRBV18,ASSPKEAQY
TRBV19,ASRRGQVGSYNEQF
TRBV19,ASSMNTGRIYEQF
TRBV5-1,ASSPPTRSTDTQY
TRBV27,ASSPGGTEYEQY
TRBV6-5,ASSSPGENTF
TRBV6-5,ACSRMGGGYGYT
TRBV18,ASSPAGVEQY
TRBV7-6,ASSLGSDSIAKNIQY
TRBV7-2,ASSSQGRTEAF
TRBV27,ASRTGFQPQH
TRBV7-2,ASSFSAGKYNEQF
TRBV4-2,ASSPYLGAASTDTQY
TRBV30,AWGTGLNEKLF
TRBV7-2,ASSFQGGTNEKLF
TRBV19,ASSDVRGAEAF
TRBV5-8,ASSTDRAGMNTEAF
TRBV6-5,ASSVSGAPNNEQF
TRBV5-1,ASSLQGFTGNTIY
TRBV18,ASSPKGSGGSYEQY
TRBV27,ASSPRVGEAF
TRBV4-3,ASSQDPTGETEAF
TRBV7-2,ASSGQGSLANSPLH
TRBV5-5,ASSLRGGRNLNTEAF
TRBV5-1,ASSFGQGGDTQY